Following are 5 T cell receptor beta chains from one sample sequenced in a study of T cells after posttransplantation cyclophosphamide. Data came from immunoSEQ multiplex PCR; TCRdb stores just in-frame clones and leaves some out. The sample holds tens of thousands of clones, roughly 90% seen once. Cells defined as naive were viable CD3+CD4+ or CD3+CD8+ and CCR7+CD45RA+CD45RO-CD95-CD27+CD28+. The sample was naive CD4+ T cells sorted from blood. The source of these receptors is a man aged 30-40 years in good health and a related stem cell transplant donor.

V gene TRBV19 combines with J gene TRBJ2-4, with 9 bases matching TRBD2. This CDR3 has 16 residues. CDR1 LNHDA and CDR2 SQIVND come from the germline V gene (reference sequence). V lost 2 bases to trimming and J lost 2 bases; unmatched junction nucleotides: 4. The chain's CDR3 is CASSIRGLATKNIQYF. CDR3 DNA: TGTGCCAGTAGTATAAGAGGACTAGCGACCAAAAACATTCAGTACTTC.

The genes are TRBV5-4 and TRBJ1-2; 7 nucleotides match TRBD1. The V gene end was trimmed by 4 bases and the J gene end by 6 bases; junction bases not matched to a gene: 12. Germline assignment: CDR1 SGHNT and CDR2 YYREEE (reference sequence). The CDR3 sequence is 15 residues long. CDR3 sequence reads: CASSRSGTEGDGYTF. DNA for the CDR3: TGTGCCAGCAGCAGATCCGGGACAGAGGGAGATGGCTACACCTTC.

The CDR3 DNA sequence: TGTGCCACCAGCCCATTCCGGGACAGATACACAGATACGCAGTATTTT. This gives the protein CATSPFRDRYTDTQYF. V usage is TRBV15 and J usage is TRBJ2-3; 7 bases are a match to TRBD1. This CDR3 is built from 16 residues. The V gene end was trimmed by 5 bases and the J gene end by 2 bases; junction bases not matched to a gene: 10. Germline V CDR1 and CDR2: LNHNV, YYDKDF (reference sequence).

The chain links TRBV7-8 to TRBJ1-2, with TRBD1 matching 8 bases. With V trimmed by 5 bases and J by 5 bases, 10 bases remained unmatched. The CDR3 consists of 15 residues. The germline V gene has CDR1 SGHVS and CDR2 FQNEAQ. The CDR3 coding sequence is TGTGCCAGCAGCCCAGCTGGACAGGGACTTTATGGCTACACCTTC. Translating gives CASSPAGQGLYGYTF.

In its sample, this clone was seen once. The chain couples TRBV29-1 to TRBJ2-7; 11 nucleotides match TRBD1. The J segment lost 4 bases and the V segment lost 7 bases, leaving 6 bases of the junction unmatched. Germline loops: CDR1 SQVTM, CDR2 ANQGSEA. The CDR3 covers 13 residues. CDR3 amino acids: CSAGGTGGYEQYF. The CDR3 region has the DNA TGCAGCGCCGGGGGGACAGGGGGGTACGAGCAGTACTTC.